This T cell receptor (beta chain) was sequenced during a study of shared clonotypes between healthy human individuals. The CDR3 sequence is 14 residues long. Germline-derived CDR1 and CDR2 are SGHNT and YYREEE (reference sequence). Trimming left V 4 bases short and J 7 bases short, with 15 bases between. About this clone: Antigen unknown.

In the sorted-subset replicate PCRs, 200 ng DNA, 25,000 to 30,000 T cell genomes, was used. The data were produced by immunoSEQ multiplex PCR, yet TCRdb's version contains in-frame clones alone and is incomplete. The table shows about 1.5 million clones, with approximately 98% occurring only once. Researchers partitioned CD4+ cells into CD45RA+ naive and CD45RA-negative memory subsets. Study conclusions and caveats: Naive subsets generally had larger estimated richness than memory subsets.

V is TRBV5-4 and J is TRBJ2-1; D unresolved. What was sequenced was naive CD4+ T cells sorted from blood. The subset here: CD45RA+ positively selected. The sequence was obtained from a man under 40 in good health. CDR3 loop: CASSVPTETNEQFF. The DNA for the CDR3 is TGTGCCAGCAGCGTCCCGACTGAAACTAATGAGCAGTTCTTC.